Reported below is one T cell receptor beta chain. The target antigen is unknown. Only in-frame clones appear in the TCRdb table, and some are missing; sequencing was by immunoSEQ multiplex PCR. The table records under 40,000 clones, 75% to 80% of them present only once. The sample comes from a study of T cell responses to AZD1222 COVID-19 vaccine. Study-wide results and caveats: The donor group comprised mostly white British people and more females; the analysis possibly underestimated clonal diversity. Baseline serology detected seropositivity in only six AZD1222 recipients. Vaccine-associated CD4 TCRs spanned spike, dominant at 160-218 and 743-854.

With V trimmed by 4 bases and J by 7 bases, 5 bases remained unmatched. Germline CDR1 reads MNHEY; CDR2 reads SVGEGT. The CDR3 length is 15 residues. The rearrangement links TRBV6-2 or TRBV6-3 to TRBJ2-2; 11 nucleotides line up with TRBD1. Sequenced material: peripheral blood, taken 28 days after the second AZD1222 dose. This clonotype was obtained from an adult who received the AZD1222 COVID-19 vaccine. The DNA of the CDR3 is TGTGCCAGCAGTTCCTGGACAGGGGGCATCGGGGAGCTGTTTTTT. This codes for CASSSWTGGIGELFF.